This T cell receptor (beta chain) emerged from a study of OX40 agonist ivuxolimab in advanced cancers. Study-wide background: Patients were infused with ivuxolimab every 2 weeks at 0.01 to 10 mg/kg. Partial responses were recorded for three patients, including one with hepatocellular carcinoma and two with cutaneous melanoma.

Produced via immunoSEQ multiplex PCR; TCRdb's table is partial and in-frame only. The repertoire consists of 30,000 to 45,000 clones, with 65% to 80% occurring once and the leading ten covering around 10%. The CDR3 consists of 13 residues. Germline lookup yields CDR1 SGHRS and CDR2 YFSETQ. V was shortened by 0 bases and J by 5 bases, with 7 bases between the two germline ends. Any history of autoimmune disease or systemic immunosuppression disqualified patients. Blood sampling was done at baseline, cycle 4 day 1, and cycle 7 day 1. This sequence originates from an adult with an advanced solid tumor such as melanoma, head and neck, liver or kidney cancer. The specimen was CD4+ or CD8+ T cells sorted from blood, collected in a trial of the OX40 agonist ivuxolimab. This chain uses TRBV5-1 with TRBJ2-3; D is unresolved. The CDR3 DNA follows: TGCGCCAGCAGCTTGGCAGGTTTAGATACGCAGTATTTT. Protein sequence: CASSLAGLDTQYF. Full variable domain (rest looked up from reference TRBV5-1 and TRBJ2-3): KAGVTQTPRYLIKTRGQQVTLSCSPISGHRSVSWYQQTPGQGLQFLFEYFSETQRNKGNFPGRFSGRQFSNSRSEMNVSTLELGDSALYLCASSLAGLDTQYFGPGTRLTVL.